This T cell receptor (beta chain) was obtained from a study of technical replicates of blood from a handful of donors (dated by TCRdb to about 2017). This clone was counted a few times. Its antigen remains unidentified. Base qualities are missing; no much larger clone stands one base away. Libraries came from the immunoSEQ multiplex PCR assay. As stored in TCRdb, this immuneACCESS dataset retains in-frame rearrangements with V and J assigned. A fraction of the clones does not appear; measured against another copy, unresolved V genes explain less than half of the discrepancy, and the remainder lacks a known reason. The sample table shows roughly 90,000 clones, and less than 95% are seen once. About 0.26% of the sample is taken by the ten largest. V lost 0 bases and J lost 11 bases; the stretch between them is 14 bases long. Sequences SGHNT (CDR1) and YYREEE (CDR2) are obtained from the germline V gene (reference sequence). Including the terminal cysteine and phenylalanine, the CDR3 comprises 13 residues. CDR3 DNA only is kept here, 39 bases in frame from base 1.

Sequenced sample: T cells isolated from PBMCs. The clonotype comes from a human donor in good health. The V and J genes are TRBV5-4 and TRBJ1-2, with no confidently assigned D gene. In nucleotides, the sequence is TGTGCCAGCAGCTTGGCCGTCCGATCGGGTTACACCTTC. Its translation reads: CASSLAVRSGYTF.